This note documents a single T cell receptor (beta chain) sequence. These data originate in a study of blood T cell repertoires in COVID-19. The overall study: The analysed material was cDNA or gDNA that came from T cells, B-cell-depleted T cells, or PBMCs.

Cohort assignment relied on participant-reported clinical history. Before being deemed recovered, Cohort 3 donors had two negative PCRs, clearance, or symptom resolution. Sequencing was performed with immunoSEQ multiplex PCR; in TCRdb, only in-frame clones are kept and a portion is missing. This table holds a few hundred thousand clones, around 85% found once. The sequence came from a man aged 30 to 45 who had recovered from COVID-19. Source material: PBMCs or T cells enriched from blood (not recorded which).

CDR3 nucleotides: TGTGCCAGCAGCCAAGATGTTCGTCAGGGGGGCTACGAGCAGTACTTC. This encodes CASSQDVRQGGYEQYF. The V gene is TRBV4-2, the J gene TRBJ2-7; D is possibly TRBD1 (7 bases). This CDR3 spans 16 amino acids. Between the trimmed V and J ends, which lost 0 bases and 3 bases, there was a span of 15 bases. Germline V lookup: CDR1 LGHNA, CDR2 YNFKEQ.